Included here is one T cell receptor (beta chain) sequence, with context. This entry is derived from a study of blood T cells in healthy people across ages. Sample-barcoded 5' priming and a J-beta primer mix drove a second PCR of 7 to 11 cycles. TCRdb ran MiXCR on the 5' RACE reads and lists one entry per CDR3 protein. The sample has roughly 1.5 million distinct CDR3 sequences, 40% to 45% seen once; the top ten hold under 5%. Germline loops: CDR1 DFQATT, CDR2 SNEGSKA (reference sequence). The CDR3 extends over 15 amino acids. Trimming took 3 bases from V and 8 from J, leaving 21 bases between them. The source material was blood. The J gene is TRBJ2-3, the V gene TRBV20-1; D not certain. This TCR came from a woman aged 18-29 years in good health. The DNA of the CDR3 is TGCAGTGCTAGTGAGCCCGAAAGTGGCTCGGGTACGCAGTATTTT. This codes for CSASEPESGSGTQYF.